The present TCR beta chain was sequenced within a study of blood T cell repertoires in COVID-19. Study background: COVID-19 samples collected from the United States, Italy and Spain covered acute and convalescent phases. The analysed material was cDNA or gDNA that came from T cells, B-cell-depleted T cells, or PBMCs.

This clone came up a few times. The CDR3 loop spans 13 amino acids. CDR1 is SNHLY and CDR2 is FYNNEI in the germline V gene. V lost 6 bases and J lost 4, with 10 bases in between. Sequenced by immunoSEQ multiplex PCR; TCRdb stores in-frame clones only, minus some. The profile shows around 100,000 clones, 82% of them singletons. Sample: peripheral blood. V is TRBV2 and J is TRBJ1-5; D possibly corresponds to TRBD1 (5 bases). The source is a man in his 70s with acute or convalescent COVID-19. The chain's CDR3 is CASSVSGNQPQHF. CDR3 coding DNA: TGTGCCAGCAGCGTGTCAGGGAATCAGCCCCAGCATTTT.